The 7 T cell receptor beta chains below all came from one sample that was sequenced in a study of blood T cell repertoires in COVID-19. Sequencing was performed with immunoSEQ multiplex PCR; in TCRdb, only in-frame clones are kept and a portion is missing. The sample yields approximately 260,000 clones, nearly 85% seen once. Sequencing input: peripheral blood. The receptors shown here come from a human donor in a cohort sampled during active COVID-19.

This chain uses TRBV5-4 with TRBJ2-7; D is perhaps TRBD2 (6 bases). V lost 0 bases, J lost 2 bases, and 15 bases lay in between. Germline V gives CDR1 SGHNT, CDR2 YYREEE (reference sequence). This CDR3 contains 16 residues. The CDR3 coding sequence is TGTGCCAGCAGCTTGGTACCGGGACTTACCACCTACGAGCAGTACTTC. It specifies CASSLVPGLTTYEQYF. Complete variable domain (other parts from reference TRBV5-4 and TRBJ2-7): ETGVTQSPTHLIKTRGQQVTLRCSSQSGHNTVSWYQQALGQGPQFIFQYYREEENGRGNFPPRFSGLQFPNYSSELNVNALELDDSALYLCASSLVPGLTTYEQYFGPGTRLTVT.

This rearrangement joins TRBV28 to TRBJ2-7; D unresolved. The CDR3 sequence is 16 residues long. V lost 5 bases to trimming and J lost 3 bases, with 20 bases between them. CDR1 is MDHEN, CDR2 SYDVKM, per germline. The CDR3 is CASSGSSGETFYEQYF. The CDR3 nucleotides are TGTGCCAGCAGTGGGTCGTCCGGAGAAACATTCTACGAGCAGTACTTC.

The chain joins TRBV9 to TRBJ1-4; 7 nucleotides agree with TRBD1. V trimming: 2 bases; J trimming: 5 bases; junction bases outside the gene matches: 6. Germline CDR1 and CDR2: SGDLS and YYNGEE. This CDR3 is built from 15 residues. CDR3 amino acids: CASSVGTALNEKLFF. CDR3 coding DNA: TGTGCCAGCAGCGTGGGGACAGCACTAAATGAAAAACTGTTTTTT.

The chain is built from TRBV3-1 (or the pseudogene TRBV3-2) and TRBJ2-1; D might be TRBD2 (7 bases). Trimming pared 1 base from V and 3 bases from J, leaving 10 bases between. CDR3 length equals 15 residues. Germline V CDR1 and CDR2: LGHDT, YNNKEL (reference sequence). This CDR3 is CASSQGGGRYNEQFF. The CDR3, as DNA: TGTGCCAGCAGCCAAGGGGGGGGGCGCTACAATGAGCAGTTCTTC.

The CDR3 loop is CASSLPVGGSDEQYF. DNA for the CDR3: TGTGCCAGCAGCTTACCCGTGGGGGGGTCGGACGAGCAGTACTTC. This rearrangement joins TRBV7-8 to TRBJ2-7; 7 bases agree with TRBD2. This CDR3 comprises 15 residues. Germline lookup yields CDR1 SGHVS and CDR2 FQNEAQ. V was clipped by 2 bases and J by 5 bases; unmatched bases: 9.

This clone was found many times. V and J are TRBV29-1 and TRBJ1-2; D gene uncertain. This CDR3 has 10 amino acids. CDR1 SQVTM and CDR2 ANQGSEA come from the germline V gene. CDR3 nucleotides: TGCACCACCCGGGATGGTGGCTACACCTTC. Translating it yields CTTRDGGYTF.

The chain recombines TRBV18 with TRBJ2-4; a possible D gene is TRBD1 (5 bases). The V end lost 3 bases, the J end lost 0 bases, and 12 bases lay between the germline ends. Germline values: CDR1 KGHSH, CDR2 LQKENI. There are 16 residues in the CDR3. Here the CDR3 DNA reads TGTGCCAGCTCACCCTTATCTACAGGAGCCAAAAACATTCAGTACTTC. Translated, it gives CASSPLSTGAKNIQYF.